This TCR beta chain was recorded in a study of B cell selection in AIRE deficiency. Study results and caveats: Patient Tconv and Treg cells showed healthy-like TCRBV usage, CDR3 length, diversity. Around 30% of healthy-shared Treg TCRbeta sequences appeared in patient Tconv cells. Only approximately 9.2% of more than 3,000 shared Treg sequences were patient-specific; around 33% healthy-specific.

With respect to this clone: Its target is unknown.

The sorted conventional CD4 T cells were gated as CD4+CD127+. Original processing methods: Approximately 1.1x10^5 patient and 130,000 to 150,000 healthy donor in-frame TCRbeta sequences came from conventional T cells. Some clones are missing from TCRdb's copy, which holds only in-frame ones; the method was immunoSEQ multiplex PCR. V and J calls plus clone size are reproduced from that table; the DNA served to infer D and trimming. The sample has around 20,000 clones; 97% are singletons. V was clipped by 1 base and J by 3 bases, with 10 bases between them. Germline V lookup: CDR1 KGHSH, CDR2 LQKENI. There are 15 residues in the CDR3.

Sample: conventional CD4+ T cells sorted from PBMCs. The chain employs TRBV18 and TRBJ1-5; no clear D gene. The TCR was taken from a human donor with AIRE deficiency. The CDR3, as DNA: TGTGCCAGCTCACCACGATCGGGCCTCAATCAGCCCCAGCATTTT. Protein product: CASSPRSGLNQPQHF.